Presented here are 22 T cell receptor beta chains from one specimen sequenced in a study of tumor and adjacent non-tumor tissue in lung cancer. The template was RNA from unsorted bulk tissue. The normal lung tissue was taken more than 3 cm from the tumor edge. Three rounds of nested PCR, following a modified ARM-PCR protocol, produced the TCRbeta library. TCRdb re-derived calls from the multiplex PCR reads in MiXCR, one entry per CDR3 protein. The table has over 100,000 distinct CDR3 sequences, 62% seen once. The specimen sequenced was distant non-tumor lung tissue. All receptors come from a man in his 60s with non-small cell lung cancer.

This clonotype has more than one count but fewer than ten. The genes are TRBV7-9 and TRBJ2-2; TRBD1 matches at 7 bases. V dropped 7 bases and J dropped 5; count of bases not matched to a gene: 16. The germline V gene encodes CDR1 SEHNR and CDR2 FQNEAQ (reference sequence). The CDR3 totals 17 residues. The CDR3 DNA reads TGTGCCAGCACCCCACCCGCAGGGGGAGATCGGACCGGGGAGCTGTTTTTT. Translating it yields CASTPPAGGDRTGELFF.

Comment on this clonotype: A much larger clone sits a single nucleotide away, making a read error possible. The chain joins TRBV6-6 to TRBJ1-1; no definite D call. The CDR3 runs 11 residues. Germline V gene sequence: CDR1 MNHNY, CDR2 SVGAGI (reference sequence). In nucleotides, the CDR3 is TGTGTCAGCAGTCCATTACAGGAAGCTTTCTTT. Residues: CVSSPLQEAFF.

This clonotype has a handful of counts. The conserved phenylalanine or tryptophan is not found at the CDR3 terminus, so this likely reflects a read error. The chain links TRBV6-6 to TRBJ2-1; no clear D. Trimming left V 5 bases short and J 4 bases short, with 6 bases between. Germline V gives CDR1 MNHNY, CDR2 SVGAGI (reference sequence). This CDR3 comprises 12 residues. The CDR3 bases are TGTGCCAGCAGTCTACTATACAATGAGCAGTTCTCC. This translates into CASSLLYNEQFS.

This clonotype was seen only once. The germline gene is not matched at one end of the junction; a read error may be the cause. The rearrangement uses TRBV12-3 or TRBV12-4 and TRBJ2-1, with D uncertain. The CDR3 runs to 13 residues. This chain's CDR3 is CASSLESANEHFF. The DNA of the CDR3 is TGTGCCAGCAGTTTAGAGTCAGCAAATGAGCACTTCTTC.

As concerns this clonotype: This may be a read error, as it is one base from a much larger clone. V gene TRBV20-1 combines with J gene TRBJ2-3; D is unclear. V was trimmed by 7 bases and J by 6 bases, leaving 17 bases between them. The CDR3 covers 13 residues. Germline V gene data show CDR1 as DFQATT and CDR2 as SNEGSKA (reference sequence). The CDR3 spells CSEVRLRLDTQYF. CDR3 nucleotide sequence: TGCAGTGAGGTGAGGTTAAGGCTTGATACGCAGTATTTT.

Comment on this clonotype: Germline and junction disagree at one end, which may indicate a read error. The V gene is TRBV29-1, the J gene TRBJ2-2, with 9 bases aligning to TRBD1. Germline V gene sequence: CDR1 SQVTM, CDR2 ANQGSEA. The CDR3 is 13 amino acids. The CDR3 spells CSVQGANTGELSF. CDR3 bases: TGCAGCGTACAGGGGGCGAACACCGGGGAGTTGTCTTTT.

The V gene is TRBV12-3 or TRBV12-4, the J gene TRBJ2-1; no clear D gene. Trimming left V 7 bases short and J 8 bases short, with 24 bases between. CDR3 length: 16 residues. The CDR3 sequence: CASNLAGPNKKHEQFF. For the CDR3, the DNA is TGTGCCAGCAATTTGGCCGGGCCCAACAAAAAACATGAGCAGTTCTTC.

A word on this clonotype: A much bigger clone sits one base away, suggesting this may be a read error. The V and J genes are TRBV6-2 or TRBV6-3 and TRBJ2-7; tentative D call: TRBD2 (5 bases). CDR3 length: 16 amino acids. The germline gives CDR1 MNHEY, CDR2 SVGEGT. This chain's CDR3 is CASSYGVAPQFYERYF. DNA for the CDR3: TGTGCCAGCAGTTACGGCGTAGCGCCCCAATTCTACGAGCGGTACTTC.

Details on this clonotype: Since the CDR3 does not end with the conserved phenylalanine or tryptophan, this likely comes from a read error. The chain is built from TRBV20-1 and TRBJ1-1, with 8 bases lining up with TRBD1. Germline CDR1 reads DFQATT; CDR2 reads SNEGSKA (reference sequence). The CDR3 runs to 14 residues. V shed 4 bases, J shed 6 bases, and the junction held 10 bases outside the gene matches. CDR3 protein: CSAIMGRGLPEAFS. The DNA of the CDR3 is TGCAGTGCTATTATGGGCAGGGGGCTCCCTGAAGCTTTCTCT.

This clonotype was seen at least ten times. The chain recombines TRBV20-1 with TRBJ2-7, with 7 bases matching TRBD1. The germline gives CDR1 DFQATT, CDR2 SNEGSKA (reference sequence). This CDR3 spans 12 amino acids. Trimming removed 7 bases from V and 3 bases from J; junction bases left unmatched: 6. CDR3 loop: CSVTTGNYEQYF. DNA of the CDR3: TGCAGTGTTACGACAGGGAACTACGAGCAGTACTTC.

In the case of this clonotype: One end of the junction does not line up with germline, which may come from a read error. The chain combines TRBV12-3 or TRBV12-4 with TRBJ1-5; 9 bases fit TRBD1. The CDR3 length is 14 residues. CDR3 bases: TGTGCCAGCATTCGGACAGGGGACTATCAGCCCCGGCATTTT. Amino acids: CASIRTGDYQPRHF.

Ten or more counts support this clonotype. This rearrangement joins TRBV28 to TRBJ2-5; perhaps TRBD2 as D (6 bases). Trimming shortened V by 3 bases and J by 5 bases, and 10 bases separated the two germline ends. The germline CDR1 and CDR2 sequences are MDHEN and SYDVKM. The CDR3 contains 13 residues. CDR3 in DNA: TGTGCCAGCAGTTTTAGGAGCGGGGAGACCCAGTACTTC. Encoded protein: CASSFRSGETQYF.

Of note for this clonotype: An end of the junction differs from the germline gene, which may be a read error. This chain links TRBV14 with TRBJ1-2; D ambiguous. CDR3 size: 13 residues. Germline V gene sequence: CDR1 SGHDN, CDR2 FVKESK. CDR3 sequence reads: CASSQDYSYGYIF. The CDR3 nucleotides are TGTGCCAGCAGTCAAGATTACAGCTATGGCTACATCTTC.

The table lists this clonotype with a few counts. The rearrangement links TRBV12-3 or TRBV12-4 to TRBJ2-1, with 8 nucleotides matching TRBD2. Losses at the gene ends were 3 bases for V and 0 bases for J; bases not matched to a gene: 13. There are 19 residues in the CDR3. Written as DNA, the CDR3 is TGTGCCAGCAGTTTTCAGCGGGGGCCCACTTTTAACTCCTACAATGAGCAGTTCTTC. It specifies CASSFQRGPTFNSYNEQFF.

With respect to this clonotype: One end of the junction is discordant with germline, which a read error may explain. The chain recombines TRBV10-1 with TRBJ1-5, with 7 bases identical to TRBD1. This CDR3 has 13 residues. The germline V gene encodes CDR1 WNHNN and CDR2 SYGVQD (reference sequence). The CDR3 spells CASSVTGSQPQHF. The CDR3 region has the DNA TGCGCCAGTAGTGTGACAGGGAGTCAGCCCCAGCATTTT.

On this clonotype: A much larger clone sits a single nucleotide away, making a read error possible. This chain uses TRBV5-6 with TRBJ2-7; 8 bases are a match to TRBD2. The V gene end was trimmed by 0 bases and the J gene end by 9 bases; junction bases not matched to a gene: 11. Germline V gives CDR1 SGHDT, CDR2 YYEEEE. CDR3 length equals 15 residues. The CDR3 spells CASSLVGSGGLGQYF. Written as DNA, the CDR3 is TGTGCCAGCAGCTTGGTCGGCTCGGGGGGGCTCGGGCAGTACTTC. Full variable domain (missing parts from reference TRBV5-6 and TRBJ2-7): DAGVTQSPTHLIKTRGQQVTLRCSPKSGHDTVSWYQQALGQGPQFIFQYYEEEERQRGNFPDRFSGHQFPNYSSELNVNALLLGDSALYLCASSLVGSGGLGQYFGPGTRLTVT.

As regards this clonotype: No conserved phenylalanine or tryptophan ends this CDR3, so it is likely a read error. Here the CDR3 reads CASSSGANYGYTI. CDR3 nucleotides: TGCGCCAGCAGCTCCGGGGCTAACTATGGCTACACCATC. The chain couples TRBV5-1 to TRBJ1-2; unclear D gene. The CDR3 totals 13 residues. The V and J ends lost 3 bases and 0 bases respectively, with 6 bases between them. CDR1 is SGHRS, CDR2 YFSETQ, per germline.

This clonotype was observed a single time. The chain recombines TRBV20-1 with TRBJ2-7; 8 bases fit TRBD2. In germline, CDR1 is DFQATT, CDR2 SNEGSKA (reference sequence). The CDR3 has 17 residues. The J segment lost 2 bases and the V segment lost 1 base, leaving 13 bases of the junction unmatched. The CDR3 DNA follows: TGCAGTGCTAGAGGCATTGGGACTAGGAGGGGTACCTACGAGCAGTACTTC. Its translation: CSARGIGTRRGTYEQYF.

A word on this clonotype: Just one base apart from a much larger clone, this may be a read error. The genes are TRBV30 and TRBJ1-2, with D possibly being TRBD1 (6 bases). This CDR3 is 15 amino acids long. In germline, CDR1 is GTSNPN, CDR2 SVGIG (reference sequence). CDR3 loop: CAWSVPRTATYVYTF. The CDR3 bases are TGTGCCTGGAGTGTACCAAGGACAGCAACCTATGTCTACACCTTC.

This clonotype was seen many times. The chain employs TRBV5-4 and TRBJ2-7; the match to TRBD2 covers 12 bases. Trimming took 5 bases from V and 4 from J; bases not matched to a gene: 7. This CDR3 is built from 15 residues. The germline V gene encodes CDR1 SGHNT and CDR2 YYREEE (reference sequence). CDR3 protein: CASSATSGRGYEQYF. The CDR3 nucleotides are TGTGCCAGCAGTGCGACTAGCGGGAGAGGTTACGAGCAGTACTTC.

Remarks on this clonotype: Sequence at one end of the junction differs from germline and may be a read error. V and J are TRBV13 and TRBJ2-7, with TRBD2 as a possible D gene (6 bases). Per the germline V gene, CDR1 is PRHDT and CDR2 is FYEKMQ (reference sequence). The CDR3 loop spans 13 amino acids. CDR3 nucleotide sequence: TGTGTCAGCAGCTCAACCACGGGGGACGAGCAGTACTTC. Encoded protein: CVSSSTTGDEQYF.

Comment on this clonotype: An end of the junction does not agree with germline; a read error may underlie this. This sequence joins TRBV11-1 and TRBJ2-7; D is ambiguous. CDR1 SGHAT and CDR2 FQDESV come from the germline V gene (reference sequence). The CDR3 is made up of 13 amino acids. CDR3 DNA: TGTGCCAGCGGCAGTACAGAGTCCCACGAGCAGTATTTC. Translation: CASGSTESHEQYF.